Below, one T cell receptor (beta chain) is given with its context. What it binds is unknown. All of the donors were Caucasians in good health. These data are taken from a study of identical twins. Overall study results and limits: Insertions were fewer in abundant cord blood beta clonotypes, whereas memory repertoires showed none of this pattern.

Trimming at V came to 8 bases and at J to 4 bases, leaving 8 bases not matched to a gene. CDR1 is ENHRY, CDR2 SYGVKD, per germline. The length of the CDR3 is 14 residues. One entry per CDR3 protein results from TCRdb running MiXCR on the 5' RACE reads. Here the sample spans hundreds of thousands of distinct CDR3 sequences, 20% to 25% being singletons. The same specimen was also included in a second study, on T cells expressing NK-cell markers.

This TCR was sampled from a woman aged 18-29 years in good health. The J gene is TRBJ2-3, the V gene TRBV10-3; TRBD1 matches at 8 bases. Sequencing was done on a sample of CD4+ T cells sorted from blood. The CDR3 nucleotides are TGTGCCATCGGTGGACAGGGTGGGGCAGATACGCAGTATTTT. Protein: CAIGGQGGADTQYF.